The entry below describes one T cell receptor (beta chain). These data come from a study of blood T cell repertoires in COVID-19. Study at large: Both acute and convalescent COVID-19 samples were obtained from the United States, Italy and Spain.

This CDR3 spans 17 amino acids. V was clipped by 4 bases and J by 7 bases; unmatched bases: 15. Germline CDR1 is SGDLS and CDR2 is YYNGEE. In the authors' workflow: By means of reference gene primer amplification, nucleated cell counts were estimated. The repertoire was sequenced with immunoSEQ multiplex PCR; TCRdb's copy has only in-frame clones and lacks some. V, J and clone size reflect that table, while D and trimming were determined from the DNA. The sample holds about 130,000 clones, more than 80% seen once. The sample was peripheral blood. The sequence came from a woman aged 60-70 years with acute or convalescent COVID-19. This chain connects TRBV9 to TRBJ2-1; 9 bases agree with TRBD1. CDR3 nucleotides: TGTGCCAGCAGCCCCGAAGGACAGGGGACTGTTTTTAATGAGCAGTTCTTC. This codes for CASSPEGQGTVFNEQFF.